This is a list of T cell receptor beta chains from one sample in a study of shared clonotypes between healthy human individuals. Method: immunoSEQ multiplex PCR; TCRdb's copy keeps in-frame clones and lacks some. Of just over 2,000,000 clones in the sample, roughly 94% are singletons; the top ten hold 0.13%. Input material: naive CD4+ T cells sorted from blood. Every receptor here comes from a man between 18 and 35 years old in good health. Each CDR3 is given without its conserved first and last residue. Not all rows give a size; the values are once, few, many and, for expanded clones, a class.

v_gene	abundance	j_gene	CDR3aa
TRBV6-1	.	TRBJ1-5	ASKDPWTNQPQH
TRBV5-1	.	TRBJ1-2	ASSFTPTDSAVRDGYT
TRBV5-6	.	TRBJ1-2	ASSNWDYGYT
TRBV7-9	once	TRBJ2-7	ASSDRDRSYEQY
TRBV11-3	.	TRBJ2-3	ASSLNVLGSTDTQY
TRBV5-1	.	TRBJ2-7	ASSLRTSGSYEQY
TRBV11-2	.	TRBJ2-5	ASNSRDREETQY
TRBV5-1	.	TRBJ1-2	ASSLALTDTSYGYT
TRBV10-1	.	TRBJ1-2	ASSPGGFNYGYT
TRBV15	.	TRBJ2-2	ATSRVTGNTGELF
TRBV10-3	.	TRBJ2-7	AIRDRRDDEQY
TRBV6-5	.	TRBJ2-7	ASSSPKISYEQY
TRBV19	.	TRBJ2-2	ASSGRGASTGELF
TRBV14	.	TRBJ2-2	ASSLRTGSGTGELF
TRBV25-1	.	TRBJ1-6	ASSGSGDYNSPLH
TRBV9	.	TRBJ2-1	ASSVDISGSNNEQF
TRBV27	.	TRBJ2-7	ASSSGPSRGQGTYEQY
TRBV6-6	.	TRBJ2-1	ASTPGVGNEQF
TRBV6-4	once	TRBJ2-3	ASSEATSGGPDTQY
TRBV23-1	.	TRBJ1-2	ASSPEGYT
TRBV7-9	.	TRBJ2-7	ASSFGLAGSSYEQY
TRBV5-1	.	TRBJ2-3	ASSFGLPTDTQY
TRBV28	.	TRBJ1-1	ASSLRGEAF
TRBV10-3	.	TRBJ2-5	ATSQGQETQY
TRBV5-6	.	TRBJ1-2	ASSLEPGGDYGYT
TRBV5-1	.	.	ASSTTGQHSYEQY
TRBV30	.	TRBJ1-5	AWSVGGQGNQPQH
TRBV6-6	.	TRBJ2-3	ASRQRGPDTQY
TRBV9	.	TRBJ2-3	ASSVGLAGVTLTDTQY
TRBV11-1	.	TRBJ2-5	ASSLMEVDRTQY
TRBV30	.	TRBJ2-6	ACPPLAGSSGANVLT
TRBV30	.	TRBJ2-6	AWSERSGANVLT
TRBV6-4	.	TRBJ2-1	ASSDSMLKGGHEQF
TRBV5-4	.	TRBJ1-1	ASSLGGLSPLNTEAF
TRBV15	.	TRBJ1-2	ATSRAPQQGRYGYT
TRBV5-6	.	TRBJ1-2	ASMWGDRANYGYT
TRBV10-3	.	TRBJ2-1	AIRAALASHEQF
TRBV7-7	.	TRBJ1-2	ASSLEAGGRLT
TRBV7-2	.	TRBJ2-7	ASSLEASGRRSYEQY
TRBV29-1	.	TRBJ2-7	SVARAGEQY
TRBV10-1	.	TRBJ2-4	ASSESTLAKNIQY
TRBV5-1	once	TRBJ2-5	ASSLAASGRAWEETQY
TRBV29-1	once	TRBJ2-4	SVERQGLRNIQY
TRBV10-3	.	TRBJ2-1	AISEGGAVSHEQF
TRBV11-1	few	TRBJ2-1	ASSFGLAGYNEQF
TRBV28	.	TRBJ1-5	ASSLGQGAGQPQH
TRBV10-3	.	TRBJ1-5	AISGDARVEPQH
TRBV11-2	once	TRBJ2-3	ASSLMAGGADTQY
TRBV11-2	.	TRBJ2-5	ASSSTSGSVGVSQY
TRBV30	.	TRBJ1-1	AWRETGRLPF
TRBV6-5	.	TRBJ1-1	ASSYSTRSTEAF
TRBV30	.	TRBJ1-2	AWRSRGQGERYGYT
TRBV6-5	.	TRBJ1-4	ASSYAGDPNEKLF